These 9 T cell receptor beta chains came from one sample sequenced in a study of T cell responses to AZD1222 COVID-19 vaccine. Profiling relied on immunoSEQ multiplex PCR, and the TCRdb table lists in-frame clones only, not all of them. This sample yields about 140,000 clones, of which around 90% are seen a single time; 3% to 3.5% belongs to the top ten. The source was peripheral blood, collected 28 days after the second AZD1222 dose. The receptors originated from an adult who received the AZD1222 COVID-19 vaccine.

The chain has TRBV30 and TRBJ2-2; 13 bases fit TRBD2. The CDR3 runs to 17 residues. With V trimmed by 5 bases and J by 3 bases, 9 bases remained unmatched. CDR1 and CDR2 (germline): GTSNPN, SVGIG (reference sequence). In DNA, the CDR3 is TGTGCCTGGTCACCACTAGCGGGGGGGCCGGACACCGGGGAGCTGTTTTTT. It codes for CAWSPLAGGPDTGELFF.

This chain connects TRBV7-8 to TRBJ2-5; possibly TRBD1 or TRBD2 for D (6 bases each). Per the germline V gene, CDR1 is SGHVS and CDR2 is FQNEAQ. The CDR3 runs 17 residues. Trimming removed 7 bases from V and 1 base from J, with 22 bases in between. Here the CDR3 reads CASTDSHNRGLQETQYF. CDR3 DNA: TGTGCCAGCACCGACTCCCATAATCGGGGGCTCCAAGAGACCCAGTACTTC.

V and J are TRBV5-5 and TRBJ2-7; D gene ambiguous. The CDR3 is made up of 14 amino acids. The V gene lost 2 bases and the J gene lost 2 bases, with 11 bases spanning the gap. Germline V gene sequence: CDR1 SGHKS, CDR2 YYEKEE (reference sequence). The CDR3 protein is CASSLISSAYEQYF. CDR3 sequence (DNA): TGTGCCAGCAGCTTAATCTCATCCGCCTACGAGCAGTACTTC.

This chain uses TRBV3-1 (or the pseudogene TRBV3-2) with TRBJ2-1; TRBD1 is a possible D gene (6 bases). Trimming took 4 bases from V and 9 from J, leaving 10 bases between them. The CDR3 spans 12 residues. Germline V gene sequence: CDR1 LGHDT, CDR2 YNNKEL (reference sequence). CDR3 DNA sequence: TGTGCCAGCAGCCCTTTAGGGGGTGAGCAGTTCTTC. Residues: CASSPLGGEQFF.

The chain has TRBV28 and TRBJ1-1; D is perhaps TRBD1 (5 bases). This CDR3 is built from 10 residues. Germline-derived CDR1 and CDR2 are MDHEN and SYDVKM. V was pared by 7 bases and J by 5 bases, with 5 bases between. The CDR3 DNA is TGTGCCAGCAAGGGGACTGAAGCTTTCTTT. Amino acid sequence: CASKGTEAFF.

The chain links TRBV27 to TRBJ2-7; possibly TRBD2 for D (6 bases). Germline V gene data show CDR1 as MNHEY and CDR2 as SMNVEV (reference sequence). The CDR3 is made up of 19 amino acids. V lost 8 bases, J lost 3 bases, and 32 bases lay in between. The CDR3 DNA reads TGTGCCAGCTCCCTCTTGCGACCCGGGGCTGAGCGGGTTGACTACGAGCAGTACTTC. As protein: CASSLLRPGAERVDYEQYF.

The chain couples TRBV19 to TRBJ1-5; 7 bases are shared with TRBD1. With V trimmed by 5 bases and J by 8 bases, 9 bases remained unmatched. Germline V gives CDR1 LNHDA, CDR2 SQIVND (reference sequence). This CDR3 comprises 14 residues. The CDR3 is CASSGDRVREPQHF. CDR3 DNA: TGTGCCAGTAGTGGAGACAGGGTAAGGGAGCCCCAGCATTTT.

V gene TRBV18 combines with J gene TRBJ1-1; no firm D call. The V gene's germline CDR1 is KGHSH and CDR2 LQKENI. V was shortened by 8 bases and J by 1 base, with 8 bases between the two germline ends. This CDR3 contains 12 residues. The CDR3 DNA is TGTGCCAGCGCCCAGGCGAACACTGAAGCTTTCTTT. It yields the protein CASAQANTEAFF. The entire variable domain, with the rest obtained from reference TRBV18 and TRBJ1-1, is as follows: NAGVMQNPRHLVRRRGQEARLRCSPMKGHSHVYWYRQLPEEGLKFMVYLQKENIIDESGMPKERFSAEFPKEGPSILRIQQVVRGDSAAYFCASAQANTEAFFGQGTRLTVV.

Points on this clone: The sample has other DNA sequences that encode this CDR3 too. The chain carries TRBV6-5 and TRBJ1-6; D remains ambiguous. Looked up from germline, CDR1 is MNHEY and CDR2 is SVGAGI. The CDR3 contains 15 residues. The ends were cut back, 2 bases at V and 0 bases at J, with 5 bases in the middle. In nucleotides, the CDR3 is TGTGCCAGCAGTTACAGTAGCTCCTATAATTCACCCCTCCACTTT. It is translated as CASSYSSSYNSPLHF.